The rows below give T cell receptor beta chains drawn from one sample of a study of shared clonotypes between healthy human individuals. The protocol was immunoSEQ multiplex PCR, while the TCRdb copy is restricted to in-frame clones and leaves out a portion. The sample yields around 600,000 clones, 90% to 95% seen once. Sequencing was done on a sample of naive CD8+ T cells sorted from blood. These TCRs come from a woman under 40 in good health. CDR3s leave out the opening cysteine and the closing phenylalanine or tryptophan. Each record gives: V gene, CDR3 protein.

>TRBV2
ASRGPAGYT
>TRBV27
ASSSGTGGWNEQF
>TRBV25-1
ASSEGPYTEAF
>TRBV6-1
ASSAGTGVLDEQF
>TRBV29-1
SVPPGRNTEAF
>TRBV27
ASRQGTGLSGELF
>TRBV5-6
ASSLVGRGESSYNEQF
>TRBV2
ASSEALVGFGYEQY
>TRBV27
ASSLSGTSGRSNEQY
>TRBV19
ASSPGTGYNEQF
>TRBV4-2
ASSGKDSNTEAF
>TRBV19
ASSIGKDGWYQETQY
>TRBV19
ASSTDSYGYT
>TRBV19
ASSIHPREGWYEQY
>TRBV10-1
ASSEWGADQPQH
>TRBV11-2
ASSIRRQAGGRYEQY